The subject of this entry is one T cell receptor (beta chain). Its target is not known. The protocol was immunoSEQ multiplex PCR, while the TCRdb copy is restricted to in-frame clones and leaves out a portion. Of 1,500 to 2,000 clones in the sample, 70% to 80% were seen once. The CDR3 length is 14 residues. V shed 0 bases and J 4 bases; nucleotides not matched to a gene: 3. Per germline, CDR1 SGDLS and CDR2 YYNGEE. The data derive from a study of immune cell composition in non-small cell lung cancer. In the study overall: Lung adenocarcinoma or squamous carcinoma made up most tumours.

Findings and caveats of the study: Shared sequences between tumour-reactive and dominant in vivo clones were not proven. Clones >0.5% enriched in tumour were rarer in adenocarcinoma (about 35%) than squamous (about 80%).

The normal lung sample lay at least 3 cm, and maximally far, from the tumour. Genomic DNA came from frozen unsorted single-cell suspensions. Material: non-adjacent lung tissue. The chain combines TRBV9 with TRBJ2-5; 7 nucleotides match TRBD1. This TCR derives from a human donor with non-small cell lung cancer. This chain's CDR3 is CASSVGQGGETQYF. For the CDR3, the DNA is TGTGCCAGCAGCGTAGGACAGGGCGGAGAGACCCAGTACTTC.